This T cell receptor (beta chain) was sequenced during a study of OX40 agonist ivuxolimab in advanced cancers. Study context: Earlier treatment with anti-PD-1, anti-PD-L1 or anti-CTLA-4 was permitted, and under 50% had received some. There were three patients with partial responses, one having hepatocellular carcinoma and two cutaneous melanoma. Study results and limitations: CD4+ and CD8+ blood T cells expanded clonally by week 6 at 0.1 to 3.0 mg/kg.

Turning to this clone: Its antigen is unidentified.

Sequenced by immunoSEQ multiplex PCR; TCRdb stores in-frame clones only, minus some. The sample yields roughly 60,000 clones, under 90% seen once. This TCR was sampled from an adult with an advanced solid tumor such as melanoma, head and neck, liver or kidney cancer. The material was CD4+ or CD8+ T cells sorted from blood, obtained in a trial of the OX40 agonist ivuxolimab.

The CDR3 protein is CSSGGGDEQFF. The CDR3 DNA is TGCAGCTCAGGGGGGGGCGATGAGCAGTTCTTC. This chain uses TRBV20-1 with TRBJ2-1; D may be TRBD1 or TRBD2 (7 bases each). The CDR3 is 11 amino acids. Germline V CDR1 and CDR2: DFQATT, SNEGSKA (reference sequence).